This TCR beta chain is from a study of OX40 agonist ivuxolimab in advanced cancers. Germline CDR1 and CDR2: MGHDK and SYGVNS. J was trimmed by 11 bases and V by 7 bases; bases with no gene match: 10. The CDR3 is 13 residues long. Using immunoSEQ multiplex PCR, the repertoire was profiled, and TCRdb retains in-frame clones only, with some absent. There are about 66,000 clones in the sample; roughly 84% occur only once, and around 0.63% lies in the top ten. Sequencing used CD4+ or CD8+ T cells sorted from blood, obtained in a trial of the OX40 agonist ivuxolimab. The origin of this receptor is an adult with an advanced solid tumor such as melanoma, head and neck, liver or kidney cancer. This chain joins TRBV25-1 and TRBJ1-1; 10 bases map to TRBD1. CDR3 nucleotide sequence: TGTGCCAGCACCGGGACAGGGGCATATTCTGCTTTCTTT. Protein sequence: CASTGTGAYSAFF. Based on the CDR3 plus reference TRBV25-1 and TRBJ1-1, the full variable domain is EADIYQTPRYLVIGTGKKITLECSQTMGHDKMYWYQQDPGMELHLIHYSYGVNSTEKGDLSSESTVSRIRTEHFPLTLESARPSHTSQYLCASTGTGAYSAFFGQGTRLTVV.